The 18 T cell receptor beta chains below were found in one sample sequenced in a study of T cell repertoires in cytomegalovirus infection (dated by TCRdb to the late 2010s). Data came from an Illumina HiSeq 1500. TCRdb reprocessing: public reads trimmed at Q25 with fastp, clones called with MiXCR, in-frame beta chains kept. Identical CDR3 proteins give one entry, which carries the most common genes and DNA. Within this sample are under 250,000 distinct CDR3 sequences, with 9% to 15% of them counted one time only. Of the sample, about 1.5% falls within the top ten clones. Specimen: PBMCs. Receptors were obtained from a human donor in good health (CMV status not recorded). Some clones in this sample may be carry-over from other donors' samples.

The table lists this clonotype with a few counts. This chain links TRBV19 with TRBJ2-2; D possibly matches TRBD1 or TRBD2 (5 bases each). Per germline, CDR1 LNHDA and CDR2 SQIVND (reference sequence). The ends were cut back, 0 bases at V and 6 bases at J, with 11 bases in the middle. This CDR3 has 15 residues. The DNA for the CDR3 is TGTGCCAGTAGTATAGATGAGGGGAGTCCCGGGGAGCTGTTTTTT. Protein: CASSIDEGSPGELFF. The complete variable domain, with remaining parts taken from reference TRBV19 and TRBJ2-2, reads DGGITQSPKYLFRKEGQNVTLSCEQNLNHDAMYWYRQDPGQGLRLIYYSQIVNDFQKGDIAEGYSVSREKKESFPLTVTSAQKNPTAFYLCASSIDEGSPGELFFGEGSRLTVL.

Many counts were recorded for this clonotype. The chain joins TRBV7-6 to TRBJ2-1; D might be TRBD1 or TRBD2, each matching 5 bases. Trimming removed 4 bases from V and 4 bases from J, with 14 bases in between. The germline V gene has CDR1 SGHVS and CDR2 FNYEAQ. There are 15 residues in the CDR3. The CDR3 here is CASSSTWDGYNEQFF. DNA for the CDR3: TGTGCCAGCAGCTCGACTTGGGACGGGTACAATGAGCAGTTCTTC.

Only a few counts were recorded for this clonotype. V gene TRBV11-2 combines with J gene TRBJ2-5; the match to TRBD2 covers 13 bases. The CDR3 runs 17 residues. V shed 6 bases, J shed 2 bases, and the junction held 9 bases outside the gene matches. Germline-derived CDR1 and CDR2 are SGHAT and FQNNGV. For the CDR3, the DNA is TGTGCCAGCAGTTACACACTACTAGCGGGGGGGCAAGAGACCCAGTACTTC. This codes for CASSYTLLAGGQETQYF.

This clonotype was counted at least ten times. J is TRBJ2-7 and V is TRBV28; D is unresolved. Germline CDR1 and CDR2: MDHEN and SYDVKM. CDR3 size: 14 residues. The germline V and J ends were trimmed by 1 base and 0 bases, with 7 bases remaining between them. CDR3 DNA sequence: TGTGCCAGCAGTTTATTCCGGACCTCCTACGAGCAGTACTTC. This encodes CASSLFRTSYEQYF.

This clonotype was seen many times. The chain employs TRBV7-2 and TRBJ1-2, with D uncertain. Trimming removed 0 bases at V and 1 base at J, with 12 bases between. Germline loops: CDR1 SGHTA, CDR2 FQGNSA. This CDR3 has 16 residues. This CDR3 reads CASSLAHSPSNYGYTF. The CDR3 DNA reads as TGTGCCAGCAGCTTAGCGCACAGCCCGAGTAACTATGGCTACACCTTC.

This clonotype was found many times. The CDR3 region has the DNA TGTGCCAGCAGTGGTCCTTATGGCTACACCTTC. It is translated as CASSGPYGYTF. The V gene is TRBV6-1, the J gene TRBJ1-2; no definite D call. Germline V gives CDR1 MNHNS, CDR2 SASEGT. The CDR3 sequence is 11 residues long. Between the trimmed V and J ends, which lost 4 bases and 5 bases, there was a span of 5 bases.

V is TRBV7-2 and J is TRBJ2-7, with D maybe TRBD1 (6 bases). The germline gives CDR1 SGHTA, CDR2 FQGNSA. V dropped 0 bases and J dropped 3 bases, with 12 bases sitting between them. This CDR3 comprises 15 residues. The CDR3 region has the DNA TGTGCCAGCAGCTTAGCTCCACAGGGATACTACGAGCAGTACTTC. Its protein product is CASSLAPQGYYEQYF.

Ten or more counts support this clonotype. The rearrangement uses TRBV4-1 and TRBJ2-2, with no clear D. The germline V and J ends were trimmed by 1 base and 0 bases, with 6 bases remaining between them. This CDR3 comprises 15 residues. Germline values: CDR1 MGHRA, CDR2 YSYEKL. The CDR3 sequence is CASSQGRTNTGELFF. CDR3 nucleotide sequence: TGCGCCAGCAGCCAAGGTCGCACGAACACCGGGGAGCTGTTTTTT.

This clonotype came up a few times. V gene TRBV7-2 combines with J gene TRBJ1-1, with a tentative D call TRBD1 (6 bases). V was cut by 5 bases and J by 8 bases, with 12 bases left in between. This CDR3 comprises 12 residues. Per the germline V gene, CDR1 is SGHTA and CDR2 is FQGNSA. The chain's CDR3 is CASSHTGSEAFF. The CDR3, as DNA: TGTGCCAGCAGCCATACAGGGTCCGAAGCTTTCTTT. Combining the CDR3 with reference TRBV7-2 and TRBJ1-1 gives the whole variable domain GAGVSQSPSNKVTEKGKDVELRCDPISGHTALYWYRQSLGQGLEFLIYFQGNSAPDKSGLPSDRFSAERTGGSVSTLTIQRTQQEDSAVYLCASSHTGSEAFFGQGTRLTVV.

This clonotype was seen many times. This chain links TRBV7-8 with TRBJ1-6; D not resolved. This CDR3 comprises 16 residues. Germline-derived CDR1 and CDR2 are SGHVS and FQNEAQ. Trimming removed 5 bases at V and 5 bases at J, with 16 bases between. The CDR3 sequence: CASSAPRALDNSPLHF. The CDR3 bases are TGTGCCAGCAGCGCCCCCCGGGCACTGGATAATTCACCCCTCCACTTT.

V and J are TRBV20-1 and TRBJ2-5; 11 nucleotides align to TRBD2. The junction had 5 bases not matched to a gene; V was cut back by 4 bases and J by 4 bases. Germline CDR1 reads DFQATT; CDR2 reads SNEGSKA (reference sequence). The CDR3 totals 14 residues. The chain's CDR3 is CSANSGGARETQYF. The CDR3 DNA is TGCAGTGCTAATAGCGGGGGGGCCAGAGAGACCCAGTACTTC.

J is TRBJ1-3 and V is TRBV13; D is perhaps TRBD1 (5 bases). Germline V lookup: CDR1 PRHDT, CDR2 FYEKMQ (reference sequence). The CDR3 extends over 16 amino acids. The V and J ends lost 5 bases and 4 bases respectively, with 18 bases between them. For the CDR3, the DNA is TGTGCCAGCAGCCACCCAACAGGTCCTCACGGAAACACCATATATTTT. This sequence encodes CASSHPTGPHGNTIYF.

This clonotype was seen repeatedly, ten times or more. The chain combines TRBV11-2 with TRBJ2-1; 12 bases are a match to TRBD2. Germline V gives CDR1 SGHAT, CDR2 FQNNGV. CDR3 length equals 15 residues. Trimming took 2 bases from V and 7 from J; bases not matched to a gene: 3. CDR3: CASSLLAGGPNEQFF. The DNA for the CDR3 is TGTGCCAGCAGCTTACTAGCGGGGGGGCCGAATGAGCAGTTCTTC. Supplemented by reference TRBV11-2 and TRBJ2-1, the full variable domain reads EAGVAQSPRYKIIEKRQSVAFWCNPISGHATLYWYQQILGQGPKLLIQFQNNGVVDDSQLPKDRFSAERLKGVDSTLKIQPAKLEDSAVYLCASSLLAGGPNEQFFGPGTRLTVL.

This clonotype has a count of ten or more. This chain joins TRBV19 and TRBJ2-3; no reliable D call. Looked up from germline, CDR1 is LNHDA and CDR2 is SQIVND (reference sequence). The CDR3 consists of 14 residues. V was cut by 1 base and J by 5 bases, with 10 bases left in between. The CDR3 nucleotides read TGTGCCAGTAGTATAGGATCTATACAAGATACGCAGTATTTT. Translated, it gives CASSIGSIQDTQYF. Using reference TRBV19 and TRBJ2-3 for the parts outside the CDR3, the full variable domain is DGGITQSPKYLFRKEGQNVTLSCEQNLNHDAMYWYRQDPGQGLRLIYYSQIVNDFQKGDIAEGYSVSREKKESFPLTVTSAQKNPTAFYLCASSIGSIQDTQYFGPGTRLTVL.

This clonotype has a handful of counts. CDR3 sequence: CASSQDWQGNQPQHF. Written as DNA, the CDR3 is TGCGCCAGCAGCCAAGATTGGCAGGGCAATCAGCCCCAGCATTTT. The V call is TRBV4-3, the J call TRBJ1-5, with D hard to call. The CDR3 is 15 amino acids. Per the germline V gene, CDR1 is LGHNA and CDR2 is YSLEER. V lost 0 bases to trimming and J lost 2 bases, with 8 bases between them.

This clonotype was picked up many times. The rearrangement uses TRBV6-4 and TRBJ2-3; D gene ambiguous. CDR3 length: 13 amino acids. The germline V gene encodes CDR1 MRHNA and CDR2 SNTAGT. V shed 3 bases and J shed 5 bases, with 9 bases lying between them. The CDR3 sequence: CASSEAEQDTQYF. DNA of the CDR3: TGTGCCAGCAGTGAGGCGGAGCAAGATACGCAGTATTTT.

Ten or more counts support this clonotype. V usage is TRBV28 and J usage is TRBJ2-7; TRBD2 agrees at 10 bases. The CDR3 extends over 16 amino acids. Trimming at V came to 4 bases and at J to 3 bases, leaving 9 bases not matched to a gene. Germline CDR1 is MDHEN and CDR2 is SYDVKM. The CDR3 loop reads CASSSPLAGAYYEQYF. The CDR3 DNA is TGTGCCAGCAGTTCCCCCCTAGCGGGAGCGTACTACGAGCAGTACTTC.

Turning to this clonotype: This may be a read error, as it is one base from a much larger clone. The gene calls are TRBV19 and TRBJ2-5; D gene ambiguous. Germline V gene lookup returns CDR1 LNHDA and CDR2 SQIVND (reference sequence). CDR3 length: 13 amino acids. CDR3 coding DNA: TGTGCCAGTAGTATTGGGCCCCAAGAGACCCAGTGCTTC. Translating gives CASSIGPQETQCF.